Each of the 20 T cell receptor beta chains below was sequenced from the same sample in a study of technical replicates of blood from a handful of donors. The protocol was immunoSEQ multiplex PCR, while the TCRdb copy is restricted to in-frame clones and leaves out a portion. The data show fewer than 90,000 clones, roughly 94% seen once. Material: T cells isolated from PBMCs. These receptors all come from a human donor in good health.

The chain carries TRBV12-5 and TRBJ1-4; 9 nucleotides line up with TRBD1. CDR1 and CDR2 (germline): LGHNT, FRNRAP. The length of the CDR3 is 16 residues. Trimming at V came to 7 bases and at J to 2 bases, leaving 8 bases not matched to a gene. As DNA, the CDR3 is TGTGCTAGTGCTCACAGGGGGCTTGGGACTAATGAAAAACTGTTTTTT. It encodes CASAHRGLGTNEKLFF.

On this clone itself: Germline and junction disagree at one end, which may indicate a read error. The chain combines TRBV27 with TRBJ1-1; D is perhaps TRBD1 (5 bases). Germline assignment: CDR1 MNHEY and CDR2 SMNVEV (reference sequence). This CDR3 is 15 amino acids long. The CDR3 reads CASREGISLNSEAFF. The CDR3 DNA reads TGTGCCAGCAGGGAGGGGATTTCCTTGAACTCTGAAGCTTTCTTT.

The chain links TRBV28 to TRBJ2-2; TRBD2 agrees at 10 bases. V lost 7 bases, J lost 3 bases, and 2 bases stayed unmatched. Germline V gene sequence: CDR1 MDHEN, CDR2 SYDVKM. CDR3 size: 14 residues. CDR3 amino acids: CASTLAGDTGELFF. The CDR3 DNA sequence: TGTGCCAGCACGCTAGCGGGAGACACCGGGGAGCTGTTTTTT.

The gene calls are TRBV5-4 and TRBJ2-3; 14 bases map to TRBD2. V gave up 3 bases and J gave up 6 bases; unmatched junction bases: 6. This CDR3 is 16 amino acids long. The germline gives CDR1 SGHNT, CDR2 YYREEE (reference sequence). The CDR3: CASSWGLAGEGDTQYF. For the CDR3, the DNA is TGTGCCAGCAGCTGGGGACTAGCGGGGGAGGGGGATACGCAGTATTTT.

The chain employs TRBV7-9 and TRBJ2-1, with 8 bases fitting TRBD1. CDR1 and CDR2 (germline): SEHNR, FQNEAQ (reference sequence). V shed 3 bases and J 6 bases; nucleotides not matched to a gene: 1. The CDR3 consists of 13 residues. DNA for the CDR3: TGTGCCAGCAGCTTTACAGGGGGCAATGAGCAGTTCTTC. It encodes CASSFTGGNEQFF.

This chain joins TRBV27 and TRBJ2-1, with 7 bases that match TRBD2. This CDR3 comprises 13 residues. With 5 bases clipped from V and 12 bases from J, the junction kept 10 bases outside the gene matches. Germline loops: CDR1 MNHEY, CDR2 SMNVEV (reference sequence). The CDR3 sequence: CASSVGGVGAQFF. The DNA for the CDR3 is TGTGCCAGCAGTGTTGGGGGGGTCGGGGCGCAGTTCTTC.

In nucleotides, the CDR3 is TGTGCCAGCAGCCTGGACACCACTGAAGCTTTCTTT. This translates into CASSLDTTEAFF. V is TRBV5-4 and J is TRBJ1-1, with a tentative D call TRBD1 (5 bases). The CDR3 has 12 amino acids. Per the germline V gene, CDR1 is SGHNT and CDR2 is YYREEE (reference sequence). V was trimmed by 4 bases and J by 4 bases, leaving 8 bases between them.

This clone was seen only once. The chain is built from TRBV28 and TRBJ2-7; D remains unclear. This CDR3 contains 13 residues. Trimming cost V 7 bases and J 3 bases, with 13 bases left between them. The germline V gene has CDR1 MDHEN and CDR2 SYDVKM. In DNA, the CDR3 is TGTGCCAGCATCCCCGGTACCAACTACGAGCAGTACTTC. It yields the protein CASIPGTNYEQYF.

The gene calls are TRBV28 and TRBJ2-7; 9 positions agree with TRBD1. Germline CDR1 and CDR2: MDHEN and SYDVKM. With V trimmed by 6 bases and J by 5 bases, 20 bases remained unmatched. CDR3 length: 18 amino acids. CDR3 DNA sequence: TGTGCCAGCAGCCCCGGGACAGGGCAAGCCCTCGGGAGTAACGAGCAGTACTTC. It encodes CASSPGTGQALGSNEQYF.

This clone was detected once. The junction differs from germline at one of its ends, possibly a read error. V and J are TRBV19 and TRBJ2-1; 9 bases align to TRBD1. CDR3 length: 16 amino acids. CDR1 and CDR2 from the germline V gene are LNHDA and SQIVND (reference sequence). CDR3 DNA: TGTGCCAGTAAGAGGTACGGGACAGGGTCCTCCAATGAGCAGTTCTTC. Amino acids: CASKRYGTGSSNEQFF.

The CDR3 sequence: CASSEFPAGQQYF. The CDR3 DNA reads as TGCGCCAGCAGTGAGTTCCCCGCGGGACAGCAGTACTTC. The chain is built from TRBV10-1 and TRBJ2-7; possible D gene TRBD2, 6 bases. Looked up from germline, CDR1 is WNHNN and CDR2 is SYGVQD (reference sequence). There are 13 residues in the CDR3. V shed 1 base and J shed 8 bases, with 12 bases lying between them.

J is TRBJ2-7 and V is TRBV5-1; perhaps TRBD2 as D (6 bases). Germline V CDR1 and CDR2: SGHRS, YFSETQ. Between the trimmed V and J ends, which lost 3 bases and 4 bases, there was a span of 17 bases. This CDR3 is 15 amino acids long. CDR3 sequence (DNA): TGCGCCAGCAGCTGGGGGACTGTAGCGAGGTACGAGCAGTACTTC. Its translation is CASSWGTVARYEQYF.

The V and J genes are TRBV18 and TRBJ2-7; 9 bases map to TRBD2. This CDR3 region has 17 residues. Trimming cost V 3 bases and J 2 bases; bases outside gene matches: 11. The germline CDR1 and CDR2 sequences are KGHSH and LQKENI. In nucleotides, the CDR3 is TGTGCCAGCTCACCGCCCTCGGGGGTAGCGGGGGCCTACGAGCAGTACTTC. It is translated as CASSPPSGVAGAYEQYF.

V gene TRBV19 combines with J gene TRBJ1-2; D unclear. With 5 bases removed from V and 0 bases from J, the gap between germline ends came to 16 bases. There are 16 residues in the CDR3. The germline CDR1 and CDR2 sequences are LNHDA and SQIVND (reference sequence). For the CDR3, the DNA is TGTGCCAGTAGTGACCCTCTCACCAGGTCTAACTATGGCTACACCTTC. Translating it yields CASSDPLTRSNYGYTF.

This clone came up once. The rearrangement links TRBV28 to TRBJ2-7; D is perhaps TRBD2 (5 bases). V was clipped by 3 bases and J by 2 bases, with 17 bases between them. Germline V gene data show CDR1 as MDHEN and CDR2 as SYDVKM. There are 16 residues in the CDR3. The CDR3 loop reads CASSFPRTHLAYEQYF. CDR3 sequence (DNA): TGTGCCAGCAGTTTTCCCCGGACTCACCTCGCCTACGAGCAGTACTTC.

The V and J genes are TRBV19 and TRBJ2-7, with 9 bases identical to TRBD2. The CDR3 sequence is 15 residues long. CDR1 LNHDA and CDR2 SQIVND come from the germline V gene (reference sequence). V was pared by 3 bases and J by 2 bases, with 5 bases of the junction left unmatched. Here the CDR3 reads CASSIKREATYEQYF. For the CDR3, the DNA is TGTGCCAGTAGTATCAAGCGGGAGGCCACCTACGAGCAGTACTTC.

In DNA form, the CDR3 reads TGTGCCAGCAGCTTAGACCCGAACTACTACGAGCAGTACTTC. Translation gives CASSLDPNYYEQYF. V is TRBV7-9 and J is TRBJ2-7; no definite D call. CDR1 is SEHNR, CDR2 FQNEAQ, per germline (reference sequence). CDR3 length: 14 amino acids. V lost 1 base, J lost 3 bases, and 10 bases lay in between.

The rearrangement links TRBV11-1 to TRBJ2-3, with TRBD1 identical over 10 bases. The CDR3 runs to 16 residues. From germline, CDR1 is SGHAT and CDR2 FQDESV (reference sequence). The junction had 6 bases not matched to a gene; V was cut back by 5 bases and J by 1 base. CDR3 protein: CASSLDRGRGTDTQYF. The DNA for the CDR3 is TGTGCCAGCAGCCTAGACAGGGGGCGAGGCACAGATACGCAGTATTTT.

The chain links TRBV27 to TRBJ1-1; D gene uncertain. Germline loops: CDR1 MNHEY, CDR2 SMNVEV (reference sequence). V lost 8 bases, J lost 1 base, and 11 bases lay in between. The length of the CDR3 is 13 residues. The CDR3 region is CASGQAANTEAFF. The CDR3 region has the DNA TGTGCCAGCGGCCAGGCAGCGAACACTGAAGCTTTCTTT.

This clone was seen once. This chain uses TRBV7-9 with TRBJ1-1, with D uncertain. CDR1 and CDR2 from the germline V gene are SEHNR and FQNEAQ (reference sequence). V was clipped by 2 bases and J by 1 base, with 8 bases between them. The CDR3 length is 14 residues. CDR3: CASSLYSPNTEAFF. The CDR3 DNA sequence: TGTGCCAGCAGCTTATACTCACCGAACACTGAAGCTTTCTTT.